The entry below describes one T cell receptor beta chain. The target antigen is unknown. The sample belongs to a study of PD-1 blockade in classical Hodgkin lymphoma. Study results and caveats: Newly diagnosed patients had baseline TCR diversity that was reportedly lower than that of healthy donors. What drove the repertoire differences, possibly disease activity or prior therapy, has not been defined.

Here immunoSEQ multiplex PCR was the method, and the copy in TCRdb shows in-frame clones only, minus some. The sample lists about 21,000 clones, roughly 94% occurring once. Regarding time point: newly diagnosed, previously untreated cHL patient sample. Comparison relied on PBMCs that came from newly diagnosed, untreated classical Hodgkin lymphoma. This CDR3 contains 16 residues. Per the germline V gene, CDR1 is SGDLS and CDR2 is YYNGEE. V gave up 3 bases and J gave up 6 bases, with 22 bases separating them. The specimen sequenced was peripheral blood mononuclear cells (PBMCs). The chain is built from TRBV9 and TRBJ2-7; D is unclear. This clonotype was obtained from a human donor with classical Hodgkin lymphoma. The CDR3, as DNA: TGTGCCAGCAGCGCCACCACATCAGGCCTCCGAGGCGAGCAGTACTTC. This codes for CASSATTSGLRGEQYF.